These 20 T cell receptor beta chains originate from one sample sequenced in a study of blood T cell repertoires in COVID-19. Method: immunoSEQ multiplex PCR; TCRdb's copy keeps in-frame clones and lacks some. In the table there are 310,000 or so clones, about 86% of which are singletons. Source material: peripheral blood. The receptors here all came from a woman aged 30 to 39 who had recovered from COVID-19.

Notes on this clone: The same CDR3 is also encoded by other DNA sequences in this sample. The rearrangement uses TRBV6-5 and TRBJ2-7, with D possibly TRBD1 on 6 matching bases. The CDR3 has 12 amino acids. V dropped 6 bases and J dropped 4 bases, with 10 bases sitting between them. The germline gives CDR1 MNHEY, CDR2 SVGAGI. CDR3 coding DNA: TGTGCCAGCAGCTCCCAGGGGTACGAGCAGTACTTC. Protein sequence: CASSSQGYEQYF.

This chain links TRBV6-6 with TRBJ2-1, with 7 positions matching TRBD1. Germline V CDR1 and CDR2: MNHNY, SVGAGI (reference sequence). With V trimmed by 6 bases and J by 3 bases, 5 bases remained unmatched. The CDR3 spans 14 residues. Written as DNA, the CDR3 is TGTGCCAGCAGCTTGACAGGGATCTACAATGAGCAGTTCTTC. Protein: CASSLTGIYNEQFF.

The rearrangement joins TRBV19 to TRBJ2-7; 9 nucleotides agree with TRBD1. Germline CDR1 and CDR2: LNHDA and SQIVND (reference sequence). CDR3 length: 16 residues. Trimming took 4 bases from V and 6 from J; bases not matched to a gene: 13. The CDR3 coding sequence is TGTGCCAGTAGTAGGACCGGGACAGGGAGCTTTGTCGAGCAGTACTTC. The encoded protein is CASSRTGTGSFVEQYF.

This chain links TRBV19 with TRBJ2-1, with 11 nucleotides matching TRBD2. The V segment lost 5 bases and the J segment 8 bases; nucleotides outside the gene matches: 14. The CDR3 spans 17 residues. Germline lookup yields CDR1 LNHDA and CDR2 SQIVND (reference sequence). The CDR3 nucleotides are TGTGCCAGTAGTCAGGATTTGGTAGCGGGAGGGCCTCATGAGCAGTTCTTC. This translates into CASSQDLVAGGPHEQFF. The full variable domain, its missing parts supplied by reference TRBV19 and TRBJ2-1, is DGGITQSPKYLFRKEGQNVTLSCEQNLNHDAMYWYRQDPGQGLRLIYYSQIVNDFQKGDIAEGYSVSREKKESFPLTVTSAQKNPTAFYLCASSQDLVAGGPHEQFFGPGTRLTVL.

This clone has a single count. The gene calls are TRBV6-5 and TRBJ2-5, with no clear D. The V end lost 4 bases, the J end lost 5 bases, and 8 bases lay between the germline ends. The CDR3 extends over 12 amino acids. Per germline, CDR1 MNHEY and CDR2 SVGAGI. The DNA of the CDR3 is TGTGCCAGCAGTTCAGGTGACGAGACCCAGTACTTC. The encoded protein is CASSSGDETQYF.

The rearrangement links TRBV7-9 to TRBJ1-5, with 7 bases matching TRBD1. This CDR3 region has 15 residues. Losses at the gene ends were 4 bases for V and 4 bases for J; bases not matched to a gene: 7. CDR1 is SEHNR, CDR2 FQNEAQ, per germline (reference sequence). The CDR3 is CASSSGTEQNQPQHF. CDR3 in DNA: TGTGCCAGCAGCTCTGGGACAGAACAGAATCAGCCCCAGCATTTT.

This rearrangement joins TRBV2 to TRBJ2-5; 7 positions agree with TRBD2. J lost 1 base, V lost 6 bases, and 5 bases had no gene match. The CDR3 has 14 residues. Per germline, CDR1 SNHLY and CDR2 FYNNEI. CDR3 in amino acids: CASSPSGIQETQYF. CDR3 DNA sequence: TGTGCCAGCAGCCCTAGCGGAATCCAAGAGACCCAGTACTTC.

This chain uses TRBV19 with TRBJ1-1, with no clear D. V was cut by 5 bases and J by 5 bases, with 15 bases left in between. CDR1 is LNHDA, CDR2 SQIVND, per germline (reference sequence). This CDR3 is built from 14 residues. The CDR3 DNA reads TGTGCCAGTAGTTTCCGATGGACGGGGACTGAAGCTTTCTTT. Protein product: CASSFRWTGTEAFF.

J is TRBJ2-7 and V is TRBV4-1; 16 positions match TRBD2. The CDR3 has 16 amino acids. V lost 4 bases to trimming and J lost 4 bases; unmatched junction nucleotides: 4. Germline values: CDR1 MGHRA, CDR2 YSYEKL. The CDR3 sequence: CASSRGTSGGAYEQYF. The CDR3 coding sequence is TGCGCCAGCAGCCGAGGGACTAGCGGGGGGGCGTACGAGCAGTACTTC.

Comments on this clone: Just one base apart from a much larger clone, this may be a read error. This CDR3 is also generated by other DNA sequences in the sample. The chain links TRBV6-5 to TRBJ1-1; the D gene is possibly TRBD1 (6 bases). From germline, CDR1 is MNHEY and CDR2 SVGAGI. The CDR3 has 13 amino acids. V was cut by 4 bases and J by 1 base, with 7 bases left in between. The CDR3 DNA sequence: TGTGCCAGCAGTTTACAGGGGAACACTGAAGCTTTCTTT. Translated, it gives CASSLQGNTEAFF.

The V call is TRBV7-8, the J call TRBJ1-1, with 7 bases aligning to TRBD1. The CDR3 totals 13 residues. Germline V gene lookup returns CDR1 SGHVS and CDR2 FQNEAQ. The ends lost 5 bases at V and 8 bases at J; junction bases unmatched: 8. CDR3: CASSRRPDREAFF. The CDR3 nucleotides are TGTGCCAGCAGCCGAAGGCCGGACAGGGAAGCTTTCTTT.

The V gene is TRBV27, the J gene TRBJ1-6, with D unresolved. Germline V gene lookup returns CDR1 MNHEY and CDR2 SMNVEV (reference sequence). The CDR3 spans 14 residues. V dropped 3 bases and J dropped 3 bases, with 6 bases sitting between them. As DNA, the CDR3 is TGTGCCAGCAGTTTTGGCAGCTATAATTCACCCCTCCACTTT. Its translation: CASSFGSYNSPLHF.

The chain employs TRBV27 and TRBJ2-1, with 11 bases that match TRBD2. V lost 6 bases to trimming and J lost 9 bases; unmatched junction nucleotides: 4. The germline V gene encodes CDR1 MNHEY and CDR2 SMNVEV (reference sequence). The CDR3 runs to 13 residues. The CDR3 bases are TGTGCCAGCAGACTAGCGGGAGTTCCTGAGCAGTTCTTC. Its protein product is CASRLAGVPEQFF.

This clone was picked up a small number of times. The chain is built from TRBV12-5 and TRBJ1-5; weak D call: TRBD1 (5 bases). Trimming removed 5 bases at V and 2 bases at J, with 13 bases between. Germline assignment: CDR1 LGHNT and CDR2 FRNRAP. This CDR3 has 15 residues. CDR3 region: CASGPPVRGNQPQHF. The DNA of the CDR3 is TGTGCTAGTGGTCCTCCGGTCAGGGGCAATCAGCCCCAGCATTTT.

The chain has TRBV2 and TRBJ2-4, with 7 bases identical to TRBD2. Germline values: CDR1 SNHLY, CDR2 FYNNEI. This CDR3 region has 16 residues. With V trimmed by 3 bases and J by 3 bases, 8 bases remained unmatched. In DNA, the CDR3 is TGTGCCAGCAGTGATGGGGGGGAGTTGGTCAAAAACATTCAGTACTTC. Its protein is CASSDGGELVKNIQYF.

The chain has TRBV9 and TRBJ1-1; TRBD1 aligns across 11 bases. The junction had 5 bases not matched to a gene; V was cut back by 5 bases and J by 5 bases. The CDR3 runs to 14 residues. Germline assignment: CDR1 SGDLS and CDR2 YYNGEE. The CDR3 DNA sequence: TGTGCCAGCAGTAACTGGGACAGGGGGACTGAAGCTTTCTTT. Amino acid sequence: CASSNWDRGTEAFF.

The count of this clone is one. V is TRBV3-1 (or the pseudogene TRBV3-2) and J is TRBJ2-1; 8 bases line up with TRBD2. J was trimmed by 0 bases and V by 1 base; bases with no gene match: 11. This CDR3 has 19 residues. Germline lookup yields CDR1 LGHDT and CDR2 YNNKEL (reference sequence). CDR3 in DNA: TGTGCCAGCAGCCAAGGGAAACCTAGCGGGCAGAGCTCCTACAATGAGCAGTTCTTC. Amino acids: CASSQGKPSGQSSYNEQFF.

The chain recombines TRBV29-1 with TRBJ2-2; 9 bases map to TRBD1. Per the germline V gene, CDR1 is SQVTM and CDR2 is ANQGSEA. V trimming: 5 bases; J trimming: 3 bases; junction bases outside the gene matches: 4. The CDR3 totals 14 residues. CDR3 sequence: CSVRGTGYTGELFF. The CDR3 DNA sequence: TGCAGCGTTAGGGGGACAGGGTACACCGGGGAGCTGTTTTTT.

The chain joins TRBV6-6 to TRBJ2-1, with 7 nucleotides matching TRBD1. In germline, CDR1 is MNHNY, CDR2 SVGAGI (reference sequence). CDR3 length equals 14 residues. Germline trimming cut 7 bases from V and 0 bases from J; bases unmatched to any gene: 3. The CDR3 DNA is TGTGCCAGCATCCCAGGGGGCTCCTACAATGAGCAGTTCTTC. It specifies CASIPGGSYNEQFF.

This chain connects TRBV7-9 to TRBJ2-1; no reliable D call. The ends were cut back, 1 base at V and 10 bases at J, with 14 bases in the middle. From germline, CDR1 is SEHNR and CDR2 FQNEAQ (reference sequence). The CDR3 loop spans 14 amino acids. The CDR3 DNA reads as TGTGCCAGCAGCTTAGTTGTCCGCCCGGAGGAGCAGTTCTTC. This encodes CASSLVVRPEEQFF. The variable domain in full, completed from reference TRBV7-9 and TRBJ2-1, reads DTGVSQNPRHKITKRGQNVTFRCDPISEHNRLYWYRQTLGQGPEFLTYFQNEAQLEKSRLLSDRFSAERPKGSFSTLEIQRTEQGDSAMYLCASSLVVRPEEQFFGPGTRLTVL.